Shown below are 14 T cell receptor beta chains from a single sample sequenced in a study of response to subunit inactivated influenza vaccine. MiXCR, run by TCRdb on the RT-PCR reads, gives a single entry per CDR3 protein. The table lists 400,000 to 650,000 distinct CDR3 sequences, 7.2% of them singletons. Source: PBMCs from blood, taken roughly 24 months after vaccination. All receptors come from a man between 50 and 70 years old who received an inactivated influenza vaccine.

This clonotype has more than one count but fewer than ten. The rearrangement joins TRBV10-3 to TRBJ1-1; 7 positions match TRBD1. The CDR3 extends over 12 amino acids. CDR1 is ENHRY, CDR2 SYGVKD, per germline. Losses at the gene ends were 9 bases for V and 1 base for J; bases not matched to a gene: 2. The CDR3 spells CAIRTGNTEAFF. Written as DNA, the CDR3 is TGTGCCATTAGGACAGGGAACACTGAAGCTTTCTTT.

This clonotype occurred many times. The chain is built from TRBV10-3 and TRBJ2-7; D not resolved. V gave up 0 bases and J gave up 0 bases, with 3 bases separating them. The CDR3 loop spans 13 amino acids. Germline CDR1 is ENHRY and CDR2 is SYGVKD. The CDR3 spells CAISESPSYEQYF. In nucleotides, the CDR3 is TGTGCCATCAGTGAGTCCCCCTCCTACGAGCAGTACTTC.

This clonotype turned up a few times. The chain uses TRBV20-1 and TRBJ2-2; 9 positions agree with TRBD2. CDR3 size: 14 residues. From germline, CDR1 is DFQATT and CDR2 SNEGSKA (reference sequence). J was trimmed by 2 bases and V by 5 bases; bases with no gene match: 3. CDR3 DNA: TGCAGTGCTCCGACTAGCGGAAACACCGGGGAGCTGTTTTTT. This gives the protein CSAPTSGNTGELFF.

This clonotype was counted between two and nine times. The V and J genes are TRBV4-1 and TRBJ2-3; tentative D call: TRBD1 (5 bases). V lost 5 bases and J 1 base, leaving 13 bases between the germline ends. The CDR3 has 15 amino acids. Germline CDR1 is MGHRA and CDR2 is YSYEKL. The CDR3 protein is CASSRRTSGTDTQYF. The CDR3 coding sequence is TGCGCCAGCAGCAGACGGACATCTGGCACAGATACGCAGTATTTT.

The chain recombines TRBV20-1 with TRBJ1-1; D gene uncertain. From germline, CDR1 is DFQATT and CDR2 SNEGSKA (reference sequence). The germline V and J ends were trimmed by 0 bases and 0 bases, with 8 bases remaining between them. CDR3 length equals 14 residues. The DNA for the CDR3 is TGCAGTGCTAGAGATCCCCAGGTGAACACTGAAGCTTTCTTT. As protein: CSARDPQVNTEAFF.

Ten or more counts support this clonotype. V is TRBV5-1 and J is TRBJ2-1; 14 bases map to TRBD2. V shed 0 bases, J shed 6 bases, and the junction held 14 bases outside the gene matches. CDR1 is SGHRS, CDR2 YFSETQ, per germline. The CDR3 covers 20 residues. The CDR3 loop reads CASSLGQVGTSGRSLNEQFF. CDR3 sequence (DNA): TGCGCCAGCAGCTTGGGACAGGTCGGGACTAGCGGGAGATCTCTCAATGAGCAGTTCTTC.

In this sample, this clonotype turned up a few times. The chain combines TRBV5-6 with TRBJ2-1; 10 bases fit TRBD2. The germline CDR1 and CDR2 sequences are SGHDT and YYEEEE. Trimming removed 0 bases from V and 11 bases from J; junction bases left unmatched: 2. This CDR3 comprises 13 residues. In nucleotides, the CDR3 is TGTGCCAGCAGCTTGGATAGCGGGGGGAAGCAGTTCTTC. It specifies CASSLDSGGKQFF.

This clonotype was detected many times. In DNA form, the CDR3 reads TGTGCCAGCAGTGAATGGGGCAGCGGAAACACCATATATTTT. As protein: CASSEWGSGNTIYF. V gene TRBV25-1 combines with J gene TRBJ1-3; D might be TRBD1 (5 bases). CDR3 length: 14 amino acids. Trimming removed 1 base from V and 4 bases from J, with 8 bases in between. Germline loops: CDR1 MGHDK, CDR2 SYGVNS.

The chain combines TRBV4-1 with TRBJ2-7; D unclear. V lost 3 bases and J 5 bases, leaving 20 bases between the germline ends. The CDR3 totals 16 residues. Germline loops: CDR1 MGHRA, CDR2 YSYEKL. CDR3 residues: CASSQGKGQKWDEQYF. DNA of the CDR3: TGCGCCAGCAGCCAGGGTAAGGGCCAAAAATGGGACGAGCAGTACTTC.

The chain carries TRBV28 and TRBJ2-3, with 8 bases identical to TRBD2. Trimming at V came to 5 bases and at J to 5 bases, leaving 9 bases not matched to a gene. This CDR3 has 15 residues. Germline V gene sequence: CDR1 MDHEN, CDR2 SYDVKM. CDR3 protein: CASSATGLEKDTQYF. CDR3 DNA sequence: TGTGCCAGCAGTGCGACGGGACTAGAAAAAGATACGCAGTATTTT.

The rearrangement uses TRBV20-1 and TRBJ1-4; no firm D call. Trimming took 1 base from V and 2 from J, leaving 8 bases between them. Germline V gene data show CDR1 as DFQATT and CDR2 as SNEGSKA (reference sequence). This CDR3 is built from 14 residues. CDR3 bases: TGCAGTGCTAGAGCTATAGGGACTAATGAAAAACTGTTTTTT. Translated, it gives CSARAIGTNEKLFF.

This clonotype was counted a single time. A read error may be the cause here, since a much bigger clone is one base away. The chain has TRBV7-9 and TRBJ2-3, with unresolved D. Germline V gene data show CDR1 as SEHNR and CDR2 as FQNEAQ (reference sequence). The CDR3 length is 16 residues. V was pared by 2 bases and J by 0 bases, with 12 bases between. The CDR3 bases are TGTGCCAGCAGCTTACCGCCAGCCACTAGCACAGATACGCAGTATTTT. Its translation is CASSLPPATSTDTQYF.

Only a few counts were recorded for this clonotype. The chain is built from TRBV20-1 and TRBJ2-7; D gene unclear. CDR3 length: 13 residues. CDR1 and CDR2 from the germline V gene are DFQATT and SNEGSKA (reference sequence). The V end lost 7 bases, the J end lost 0 bases, and 13 bases lay between the germline ends. The DNA for the CDR3 is TGCAGTGTTCTTACCTTTAGCTCCTACGAGCAGTACTTC. Residues: CSVLTFSSYEQYF.

This clonotype was recorded many times. This chain uses TRBV12-3 or TRBV12-4 with TRBJ2-7; D is perhaps TRBD2 (6 bases). Trimming shortened V by 3 bases and J by 6 bases, and 21 bases separated the two germline ends. This CDR3 spans 16 amino acids. The CDR3 DNA reads TGTGCCAGCAGTTTTGGGGGGACCGAACTCCCCTCCGAGCAGTACTTC. This translates into CASSFGGTELPSEQYF.